The 4 T cell receptor beta chains in this list originate from one sample, sequenced in a study of control samples from healthy donors and cancer patients. Sequenced by immunoSEQ multiplex PCR; TCRdb stores in-frame clones only, minus some. The data show around 130,000 clones, 85% to 95% seen once. Specimen: blood. These receptors all stem from a man in his thirties or forties in good health.

This clone came up a few times. The rearrangement links TRBV5-1 to TRBJ1-5, with D possibly matching TRBD1 (5 bases). The V and J ends lost 2 bases and 6 bases respectively, with 9 bases between them. The CDR3 extends over 13 amino acids. CDR1 and CDR2 (germline): SGHRS, YFSETQ. Written as DNA, the CDR3 is TGCGCCAGCAGCTTCCAGGGCGGTCAGCCCCAGCATTTT. This codes for CASSFQGGQPQHF.

This clone is a singleton in its sample. The V gene is TRBV6-5, the J gene TRBJ1-2, with 10 bases fitting TRBD1. Trimming took 6 bases from V and 6 from J; bases not matched to a gene: 10. The CDR3 is 15 residues long. Looked up from germline, CDR1 is MNHEY and CDR2 is SVGAGI. Written as DNA, the CDR3 is TGTGCCAGCAGGAAACCGGGACAGGGGTCTCATGGCTACACCTTC. It codes for CASRKPGQGSHGYTF.

V gene TRBV12-3 or TRBV12-4 combines with J gene TRBJ1-1, with 10 bases identical to TRBD1. This CDR3 has 13 residues. With V trimmed by 6 bases and J by 4 bases, 2 bases remained unmatched. The CDR3 protein is CASSRTGGTEAFF. The CDR3 nucleotides are TGTGCCAGCAGCCGGACAGGGGGCACTGAAGCTTTCTTT.

This sequence joins TRBV20-1 and TRBJ2-3, with D perhaps matching TRBD1 or TRBD2 (5 bases each). Germline loops: CDR1 DFQATT, CDR2 SNEGSKA (reference sequence). Trimming stripped 3 bases from V and 6 bases from J, with 7 bases between. This CDR3 is 11 amino acids long. In DNA form, the CDR3 reads TGCAGTGCTAGCCGGGGCGATACGCAGTATTTT. As protein: CSASRGDTQYF.